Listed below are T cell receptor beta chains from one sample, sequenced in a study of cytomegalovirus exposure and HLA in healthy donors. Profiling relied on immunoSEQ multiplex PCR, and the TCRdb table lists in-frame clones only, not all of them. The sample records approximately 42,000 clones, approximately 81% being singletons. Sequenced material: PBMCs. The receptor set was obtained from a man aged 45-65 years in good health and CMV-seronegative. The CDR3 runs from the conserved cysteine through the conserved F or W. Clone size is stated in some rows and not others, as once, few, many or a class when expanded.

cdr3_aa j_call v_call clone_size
CASSMGLAHTDTQYF TRBJ2-3 TRBV11-2 .
CASSPQGNYNEQFF TRBJ2-1 TRBV9 .
CASSPGQGANYGYTF TRBJ1-2 TRBV4-3 .
CASSSGTGQPQHF TRBJ1-5 TRBV19 .
CASREGAGTYEQYF TRBJ2-7 TRBV2 .
CASSFSVGGGNQPQHF TRBJ1-5 TRBV7-2 .
CASSPSGGDYDYTF TRBJ1-2 TRBV7-9 .
CASSQDPSGGTYNEQFF TRBJ2-1 TRBV4-2 .
CASSVTDRSYNSPLHF TRBJ1-6 TRBV19 .
CASSVGTASYEQYF . TRBV9 .
CASSPGRTDYQPQHF TRBJ1-5 TRBV4-1 few
CASSLKGTAQRAQYF TRBJ2-5 TRBV27 .
CASRRPPGGGLDEQYF TRBJ2-7 TRBV12-2 .
CASSPPPTKGRGKAFF TRBJ1-1 TRBV18 .
CASSYRDSQPQHF TRBJ1-5 TRBV27 .
CASSIVGGGAYNEQFF TRBJ2-1 TRBV19 .
CASSPPAATFYTF TRBJ1-2 TRBV18 .
CASSLGWGGRVSGELFF TRBJ2-2 TRBV11-2 few
CASSGTGGEETQYF TRBJ2-5 TRBV2 .
CASSPVGVGDTGELFF TRBJ2-2 TRBV14 .
CASSFRGNPGNEQFF TRBJ2-1 TRBV7-9 .
CASSPARSSYNEQFF TRBJ2-1 TRBV5-4 .
CSVDEGRTEAFF TRBJ1-1 TRBV29-1 .
CASSLRVTSVYNEQFF TRBJ2-1 TRBV7-2 few
CASSLNGWGGYTF TRBJ1-2 TRBV28 .
CASSRGQSTEAFF TRBJ1-1 TRBV2 .
CASSPTGGGNEQYF . TRBV7-3 .
CASSLGLGAAGELFF TRBJ2-2 TRBV11-2 .
CASSPGRTAAAPQETQYF TRBJ2-5 TRBV4-3 .
CASSFRTGFNPFRSYEQYF TRBJ2-7 TRBV28 .
CASSLKARGYEQYF TRBJ2-7 TRBV11-3 .
CASSPTTVNTEAFF TRBJ1-1 TRBV7-9 .
CASSQGRGLANEKLFF TRBJ1-4 TRBV4-1 .